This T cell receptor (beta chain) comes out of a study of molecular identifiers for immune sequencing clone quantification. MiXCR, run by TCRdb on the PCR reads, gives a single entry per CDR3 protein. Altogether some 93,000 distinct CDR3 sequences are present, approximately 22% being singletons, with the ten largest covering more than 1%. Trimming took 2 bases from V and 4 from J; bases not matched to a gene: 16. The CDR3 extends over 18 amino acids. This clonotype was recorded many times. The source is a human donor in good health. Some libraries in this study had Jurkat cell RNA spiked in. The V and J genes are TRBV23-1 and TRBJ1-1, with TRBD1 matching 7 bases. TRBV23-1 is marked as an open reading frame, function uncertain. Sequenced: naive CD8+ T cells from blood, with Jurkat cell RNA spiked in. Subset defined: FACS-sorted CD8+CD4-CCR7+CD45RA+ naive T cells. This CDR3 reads CASSQLRKGASLGTEAFF. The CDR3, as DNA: TGCGCCAGCAGTCAACTCAGAAAGGGGGCATCTTTGGGCACTGAAGCTTTCTTT.